This T cell receptor beta chain was sequenced for a study of blood T cell repertoires in COVID-19. Study-level background: PBMCs, B-cell-depleted T cells, or T cells were the source of the cDNA or gDNA that made up the material.

Trimming took 1 base from V and 3 from J, leaving 11 bases between them. This CDR3 has 15 residues. CDR1 is LGHDT and CDR2 is YNNKEL in the germline V gene (reference sequence). Original methodology: The authors estimated nucleated cell counts from reference gene primer amplification. This table comes from immunoSEQ multiplex PCR, and its TCRdb copy is limited to in-frame clones, with some not included. The V and J calls and clone size were taken over from that table, and D and trimming were inferred from the DNA. The profile covers over 75,000 clones, with around 80% appearing a single time and about 11% taken by the ten largest.

This sequence joins TRBV3-1 (or the pseudogene TRBV3-2) and TRBJ2-3; D unresolved. This clonotype originated in a man between 65 and 85 years old with acute or convalescent COVID-19. The sample taken for sequencing was peripheral blood. The chain's CDR3 is CASSQVVTNTDTQYF. For the CDR3, the DNA is TGTGCCAGCAGCCAAGTAGTCACGAATACAGATACGCAGTATTTT.